This T cell receptor (beta chain) was found in a study of T cell changes during pregnancy in multiple sclerosis. Produced via immunoSEQ multiplex PCR; TCRdb's table is partial and in-frame only. The sample has approximately 98,000 clones, under 95% seen once. The CDR3 runs 14 residues. The germline CDR1 and CDR2 sequences are LNHDA and SQIVND (reference sequence). Trimming took 5 bases from V and 6 from J, leaving 16 bases between them. Here the sequenced sample was peripheral blood, taken after pregnancy. The TCR sequence derives from a female donor in good health, enrolled as a control in a pregnancy study. The V and J genes are TRBV19 and TRBJ1-2; possibly TRBD1 for D (6 bases). CDR3 sequence reads: CASSSSRGRDGYTF. The CDR3, as DNA: TGTGCCAGTAGTTCGTCCAGGGGCAGGGATGGCTACACCTTC.